Listed here are 12 T cell receptor beta chains from one sample, sequenced in a study of blood T cell repertoires in COVID-19. Using immunoSEQ multiplex PCR, the repertoire was profiled, and TCRdb retains in-frame clones only, with some absent. The sample consists of around 460,000 clones, approximately 90% of them appearing once. The source material was peripheral blood. The receptors shown here come from a young man with COVID-19, enrolled during active disease.

CDR3 coding DNA: TGTGCCATCAGTGTGGGGGCGGACAATTCCTACGAGCAGTACTTC. Translating it yields CAISVGADNSYEQYF. The gene calls are TRBV10-3 and TRBJ2-7; TRBD1 is a possible D gene (6 bases). Trimming took 4 bases from V and 1 from J, leaving 14 bases between them. Germline V gene sequence: CDR1 ENHRY, CDR2 SYGVKD. The CDR3 contains 15 residues.

This clone occurred a few times. V is TRBV5-1 and J is TRBJ1-2; D possibly corresponds to TRBD1 (6 bases). Germline CDR1 is SGHRS and CDR2 is YFSETQ. Trimming cost V 4 bases and J 7 bases, with 11 bases left between them. This CDR3 is built from 12 residues. This chain's CDR3 is CASSEGVGGYTF. CDR3 DNA sequence: TGCGCCAGCAGCGAGGGGGTAGGTGGCTACACCTTC.

Many counts were recorded for this clone. V usage is TRBV6-1 and J usage is TRBJ1-1; TRBD1 matches 8 bases. There are 16 residues in the CDR3. Germline V gene sequence: CDR1 MNHNS, CDR2 SASEGT. The V gene end was trimmed by 4 bases and the J gene end by 0 bases; junction bases not matched to a gene: 7. The CDR3 sequence is CASSGGTGNLNTEAFF. In DNA form, the CDR3 reads TGTGCCAGCAGTGGCGGGACAGGCAACCTGAACACTGAAGCTTTCTTT.

The chain couples TRBV5-6 to TRBJ2-7; 14 bases fit TRBD2. CDR1 is SGHDT, CDR2 YYEEEE, per germline. The CDR3 spans 18 residues. V lost 0 bases and J lost 3; bases outside the gene matches: 8. In nucleotides, the CDR3 is TGTGCCAGCAGCTTGGGAGGACTAGCGGGAGGAAGGGGCTACGAGCAGTACTTC. It is translated as CASSLGGLAGGRGYEQYF. Filled out from reference TRBV5-6 and TRBJ2-7, the complete variable domain reads DAGVTQSPTHLIKTRGQQVTLRCSPKSGHDTVSWYQQALGQGPQFIFQYYEEEERQRGNFPDRFSGHQFPNYSSELNVNALLLGDSALYLCASSLGGLAGGRGYEQYFGPGTRLTVT.

The chain uses TRBV19 and TRBJ1-1; D is perhaps TRBD1 (5 bases). Germline assignment: CDR1 LNHDA and CDR2 SQIVND (reference sequence). This CDR3 region has 15 residues. V was clipped by 3 bases and J by 2 bases, with 13 bases between them. In DNA form, the CDR3 reads TGTGCCAGTAGTATGGTTGGGGCAGCCAACACTGAAGCTTTCTTT. Protein: CASSMVGAANTEAFF.

V usage is TRBV30 and J usage is TRBJ2-5, with D possibly matching TRBD2 (5 bases). CDR1 and CDR2 from the germline V gene are GTSNPN and SVGIG (reference sequence). CDR3 size: 14 residues. Between the trimmed V and J ends, which lost 0 bases and 6 bases, there was a span of 14 bases. The CDR3 DNA reads as TGTGCCTGGAGTGTAGGAGGCGGTGTGAAGACCCAGTACTTC. Amino acids: CAWSVGGGVKTQYF.

The chain combines TRBV7-7 with TRBJ2-1; 7 nucleotides align to TRBD1. The CDR3 loop spans 15 amino acids. The V and J ends lost 5 bases and 8 bases, in that order; junction bases with no gene match: 12. Looked up from germline, CDR1 is SSHAT and CDR2 is FNYEAQ (reference sequence). In nucleotides, the CDR3 is TGTGCCAGCAGCCCAGGGACAGTGGTATTGGATGAGCAGTTCTTC. Amino acids: CASSPGTVVLDEQFF.

The chain recombines TRBV6-1 with TRBJ2-1, with 7 bases matching TRBD2. Germline CDR1 MNHNS, CDR2 SASEGT. J lost 5 bases, V lost 0 bases, and 4 bases had no gene match. The length of the CDR3 is 15 residues. CDR3 residues: CASSEAAGEHNEQFF. CDR3 DNA: TGTGCCAGCAGTGAAGCGGCGGGAGAACACAATGAGCAGTTCTTC.

The rearrangement links TRBV3-1 (or the pseudogene TRBV3-2) to TRBJ2-5, with D perhaps TRBD1 (6 bases). Trimming removed 4 bases at V and 3 bases at J, with 12 bases between. Germline lookup yields CDR1 LGHDT and CDR2 YNNKEL (reference sequence). The CDR3 runs 14 residues. The CDR3, as DNA: TGTGCCAGCAGCCTAGAGCCAGGGGAAGAGACCCAGTACTTC. Its protein product is CASSLEPGEETQYF.

V and J are TRBV21-1 and TRBJ1-1. TRBV21-1 represents a pseudogene. This CDR3 comprises 12 residues. DNA of the CDR3: TGTGCCAGCAGCAAACTAGCCACTGAAGCTTTCTTT. Translation: CASSKLATEAFF.

The V call is TRBV3-1 (or the pseudogene TRBV3-2), the J call TRBJ2-7; D uncertain. This CDR3 is built from 13 residues. Trimming took off 4 bases at V and 3 bases at J, with 10 bases between the two ends. Germline-derived CDR1 and CDR2 are LGHDT and YNNKEL (reference sequence). Here the CDR3 DNA reads TGTGCCAGCAGCCCCCTGGCAAGCTACGAGCAGTACTTC. It translates to CASSPLASYEQYF.

CDR3 in amino acids: CASSLAGQVGETQYF. For the CDR3, the DNA is TGTGCCAGCAGCTTAGCGGGCCAAGTGGGCGAGACCCAGTACTTC. V usage is TRBV7-8 and J usage is TRBJ2-5; D not certain. Trimming removed 0 bases at V and 5 bases at J, with 13 bases between. CDR3 length equals 15 residues. Germline V gene sequence: CDR1 SGHVS, CDR2 FQNEAQ.